The clone carrying this TCR beta chain was observed at least ten times. Antigen unknown. TCRdb re-called the reads with MiXCR, one entry per CDR3 protein. The top ten clones hold 18% of a sample with about 740,000 distinct CDR3 sequences, around 32% of them seen once. The sample is drawn from a study of T cell repertoires in cytomegalovirus infection. Whole-study context: Newly reported HLA-C-restricted and thoroughly characterized HLA-B-restricted CMV epitopes were employed. CMV infection together with matching HLA type was indicated by public TCR beta signatures.

Overall study results and limits: Cumulative public TCR beta family frequency identified carriers of CMV plus the relevant HLA. Dominant in the ex vivo response were TCR beta clonotypes restricted by HLA-C and specific for CMV.

The receptor was derived from a human donor in good health (CMV status not recorded). Some clones in this sample may be carry-over from other donors' samples. The sample was cultured PBMCs, taken from culture after CMV antigen stimulation.

In nucleotides, the CDR3 is TGTGCCAGCAGCTTAGGACTAGCGGGGGCCGTCGAGACCCAGTACTTC. This encodes CASSLGLAGAVETQYF. The chain employs TRBV7-2 and TRBJ2-5; TRBD2 matches at 12 bases. V lost 1 base, J lost 5 bases, and 5 bases stayed unmatched. The germline CDR1 and CDR2 sequences are SGHTA and FQGNSA. The CDR3 runs 16 residues.